These 14 T cell receptor beta chains originate from one sample sequenced in a study of spatial heterogeneity in lung cancer. Study observations and caveats: Tumor mutation counts were tracked by expanded intratumoral alpha and beta TCR counts.

Antigen specificity for these receptors is unknown. Time point defined: sample taken at primary tumor resection. TCRdb fed the 5' RACE reads into MiXCR, producing one record per CDR3 protein. The table lists approximately 10,000 distinct CDR3 sequences, approximately 4.7% of them singletons, with under 15% in the top ten. Material: lung tumor tissue, obtained at surgery. The source of these receptors is a male donor with early-stage non-small cell lung cancer.

This clonotype is termed medium-sized. This beta chain turned up in a library designed for alpha chains; as an off-target read, its abundance says little. The chain employs TRBV20-1 and TRBJ1-2; no definite D call. V dropped 3 bases and J dropped 1 base, with 6 bases sitting between them. Germline V gene lookup returns CDR1 DFQATT and CDR2 SNEGSKA (reference sequence). This CDR3 contains 12 residues. This CDR3 is CSARPNNYGYTF. The CDR3 DNA is TGCAGTGCTAGGCCTAATAACTATGGCTACACCTTC.

Within the sample, this clonotype is medium-sized (0.01 to 0.1%). This beta chain was picked up by a library intended for alpha chains and is off target, so its count carries little meaning. The chain recombines TRBV4-2 with TRBJ1-2; 9 nucleotides match TRBD1. Germline-derived CDR1 and CDR2 are LGHNA and YNFKEQ. This CDR3 contains 13 residues. V was pared by 4 bases and J by 7 bases, with 4 bases of the junction left unmatched. CDR3 sequence (DNA): TGTGCCAGCAGCCGGACAGGGGAGGTTGGCTACACCTTC. Its protein product is CASSRTGEVGYTF.

Ten or more counts support this clonotype. This beta chain was picked up by a library intended for alpha chains and is off target, so its count carries little meaning. The gene calls are TRBV12-3 or TRBV12-4 and TRBJ2-5, with a weak D call TRBD2 (6 bases). The CDR3 spans 14 residues. Trimming cost V 4 bases and J 5 bases, with 14 bases left between them. The CDR3 sequence: CASSSATRKETQYF. The CDR3 nucleotides are TGTGCCAGCAGTTCCGCGACTAGGAAGGAGACCCAGTACTTC.

This clonotype has a single count. This beta chain slipped into a library made for alpha chains as a stray read, so its size is not meaningful. The chain has TRBV2 and TRBJ1-6; 8 bases align to TRBD1. The ends lost 7 bases at V and 12 bases at J; junction bases unmatched: 11. The CDR3 runs to 14 residues. Germline V CDR1 and CDR2: SNHLY, FYNNEI. For the CDR3, the DNA is TGTGCCAGCATTTCGACAGGGGTTTTTTTACCCCTCCACTTT. This translates into CASISTGVFLPLHF.

Ten or more counts support this clonotype. As an off-target read in a library built for alpha chains, this beta chain has a frequency of little significance. J is TRBJ2-1 and V is TRBV5-1, with 12 positions matching TRBD2. Germline trimming cut 4 bases from V and 7 bases from J; bases unmatched to any gene: 3. The CDR3 spans 14 residues. CDR1 is SGHRS and CDR2 is YFSETQ in the germline V gene. This chain's CDR3 is CASSPGLAGNEQFF. The CDR3 nucleotides are TGCGCCAGCAGCCCCGGACTAGCGGGGAATGAGCAGTTCTTC.

Notes on this clonotype: This beta chain turned up in a library designed for alpha chains; as an off-target read, its abundance says little. The chain combines TRBV15 with TRBJ2-5; D is unresolved. V dropped 1 base and J dropped 5 bases, with 11 bases sitting between them. CDR1 and CDR2 from the germline V gene are LNHNV and YYDKDF (reference sequence). The CDR3 has 14 amino acids. The CDR3 DNA follows: TGTGCCACCAGCAGAGGACAACTAAGTGAGACCCAGTACTTC. Translating gives CATSRGQLSETQYF.

A word on this clonotype: A library prepared for alpha chains yielded this beta chain as an off-target read; its size is of little meaning. The rearrangement joins TRBV28 to TRBJ2-7; 16 bases are shared with TRBD2. The CDR3 is 18 residues long. Germline V gene lookup returns CDR1 MDHEN and CDR2 SYDVKM. The V segment lost 7 bases and the J segment 3 bases; nucleotides outside the gene matches: 12. CDR3 protein: CASTTPGTSGRAGYEQYF. CDR3 in DNA: TGTGCCAGCACCACGCCCGGGACTAGCGGGAGGGCGGGCTACGAGCAGTACTTC.

There are many counts of this clonotype. This beta chain represents an off-target read in a library built for alpha chains; its size is of limited meaning. The chain links TRBV12-3 or TRBV12-4 to TRBJ2-1; the match to TRBD2 covers 11 bases. The length of the CDR3 is 14 residues. The V gene end was trimmed by 3 bases and the J gene end by 11 bases; junction bases not matched to a gene: 6. The CDR3 here is CASSFSGRARQQFF. The CDR3 DNA reads TGTGCCAGCAGTTTTAGCGGGAGGGCCAGGCAGCAGTTCTTC.

With regard to this clonotype: This beta chain is a stray read from a library made for alpha chains; its abundance is not meaningful. The chain combines TRBV6-5 with TRBJ2-7; no reliable D call. CDR3 length equals 13 residues. V lost 5 bases and J 3 bases, leaving 11 bases between the germline ends. CDR1 MNHEY and CDR2 SVGAGI come from the germline V gene. The CDR3 DNA follows: TGTGCCAGCAGTCCCCAATCTCACTACGAGCAGTACTTC. Amino acids: CASSPQSHYEQYF.

This clonotype was found many times. Because the library targeted alpha chains, this beta chain is an off-target read whose size means little. The chain has TRBV28 and TRBJ2-7; no clear D gene. Germline V lookup: CDR1 MDHEN, CDR2 SYDVKM. V lost 9 bases and J lost 6, with 15 bases in between. The CDR3 is 12 amino acids. DNA of the CDR3: TGTGCCAGTCTCGGAAAGGGCCGCGAGCAGTACTTC. This encodes CASLGKGREQYF.

This clonotype has ten or more counts. As an off-target read in a library built for alpha chains, this beta chain has a frequency of little significance. The genes are TRBV28 and TRBJ1-2, with TRBD1 as a possible D gene (5 bases). The CDR3 totals 14 residues. Germline CDR1 reads MDHEN; CDR2 reads SYDVKM. The V and J ends lost 2 bases and 8 bases respectively, with 15 bases between them. CDR3 coding DNA: TGTGCCAGCAGTTTAGGGGGGAATATTGTCGGCTACACCTTC. It encodes CASSLGGNIVGYTF.

The sample holds a few counts of this clonotype. This beta chain lies outside the target of a library built for alpha chains; its clone size means little. Written as DNA, the CDR3 is TGTGCCAGCTCTAGTAAAGAGACCCAGTACTTC. Translated, it gives CASSSKETQYF. This chain links TRBV6-2 or TRBV6-3 with TRBJ2-5; no reliable D call. The ends were cut back, 8 bases at V and 3 bases at J, with 7 bases in the middle. The CDR3 is made up of 11 amino acids. The germline CDR1 and CDR2 sequences are MNHEY and SVGEGT.

This clonotype has a count of ten or more. Because this beta chain is a stray read in a library intended to capture alpha chains, its abundance should not be given much weight. This chain joins TRBV10-3 and TRBJ2-1; 12 bases are a match to TRBD1. CDR1 is ENHRY and CDR2 is SYGVKD in the germline V gene. CDR3 length: 16 amino acids. The J segment lost 5 bases and the V segment lost 5 bases, leaving 7 bases of the junction unmatched. The CDR3 nucleotides read TGTGCCATCAGTCGGGACAGGGGGCTTATGGACAATGAGCAGTTCTTC. This codes for CAISRDRGLMDNEQFF.

Many counts were recorded for this clonotype. A library prepared for alpha chains yielded this beta chain as an off-target read; its size is of little meaning. The chain links TRBV6-6 to TRBJ1-1, with a weak D call TRBD1 (5 bases). Germline V gene data show CDR1 as MNHNY and CDR2 as SVGAGI (reference sequence). The germline V and J ends were trimmed by 6 bases and 4 bases, with 21 bases remaining between them. CDR3 length: 16 amino acids. The CDR3: CASSLRDGPGGTEAFF. The CDR3 bases are TGTGCCAGCAGCCTCCGAGACGGCCCCGGGGGCACTGAAGCTTTCTTT.